These 19 T cell receptor beta chains originate from one sample sequenced in a study of OX40 agonist ivuxolimab in advanced cancers. Profiling relied on immunoSEQ multiplex PCR, and the TCRdb table lists in-frame clones only, not all of them. The repertoire holds 53,000 or so clones, with roughly 80% as singletons. The material sequenced was CD4+ or CD8+ T cells sorted from blood, taken in a trial of the OX40 agonist ivuxolimab. All receptors come from an adult with an advanced solid tumor such as melanoma, head and neck, liver or kidney cancer.

In regard to this clone: This specimen includes other DNA sequences encoding the same CDR3. This rearrangement joins TRBV5-1 to TRBJ2-5; D is ambiguous. This CDR3 is 11 amino acids long. Trimming took off 2 bases at V and 2 bases at J, with 1 base between the two ends. The germline V gene encodes CDR1 SGHRS and CDR2 YFSETQ. CDR3 nucleotide sequence: TGCGCCAGCAGCTTTCAAGAGACCCAGTACTTC. This translates into CASSFQETQYF.

The V and J genes are TRBV11-3 and TRBJ2-3; the D gene is possibly TRBD2 (5 bases). Germline values: CDR1 SGHNT, CDR2 YENEEA. This CDR3 region has 15 residues. The V and J ends lost 0 bases and 7 bases respectively, with 14 bases between them. CDR3 DNA sequence: TGTGCCAGCAGCTTAGAAGCCGGACTTCTTTATACGCAGTATTTT. Amino acids: CASSLEAGLLYTQYF.

The table lists this clone with a count of one. The chain has TRBV11-2 and TRBJ1-2, with D possibly TRBD1 on 5 matching bases. V dropped 5 bases and J dropped 5 bases, with 15 bases sitting between them. The germline CDR1 and CDR2 sequences are SGHAT and FQNNGV. This CDR3 is 14 amino acids long. The CDR3 coding sequence is TGTGCCAGCAGCCGCGGGGCAGGGCAGTATGGCTACACCTTC. This translates into CASSRGAGQYGYTF. Filled out from reference TRBV11-2 and TRBJ1-2, the complete variable domain reads EAGVAQSPRYKIIEKRQSVAFWCNPISGHATLYWYQQILGQGPKLLIQFQNNGVVDDSQLPKDRFSAERLKGVDSTLKIQPAKLEDSAVYLCASSRGAGQYGYTFGSGTRLTVV.

The rearrangement joins TRBV15 to TRBJ2-3; no reliable D call. Trimming left V 4 bases short and J 7 bases short, with 15 bases between. There are 14 residues in the CDR3. CDR1 is LNHNV and CDR2 is YYDKDF in the germline V gene (reference sequence). The CDR3 region has the DNA TGTGCCACCAGCACCTCACCTACTACCTATACGCAGTATTTT. It yields the protein CATSTSPTTYTQYF.

The chain links TRBV6-6 to TRBJ2-7; D is undetermined. From germline, CDR1 is MNHNY and CDR2 SVGAGI (reference sequence). There are 15 residues in the CDR3. V dropped 5 bases and J dropped 5 bases, with 19 bases sitting between them. The CDR3 reads CASSKSRAPGDEQYF. CDR3 bases: TGTGCCAGCAGTAAATCCCGGGCCCCCGGCGACGAGCAGTACTTC.

The chain joins TRBV10-1 to TRBJ1-3; 8 positions agree with TRBD1. With V trimmed by 10 bases and J by 1 base, 9 bases remained unmatched. The germline gives CDR1 WNHNN, CDR2 SYGVQD (reference sequence). The CDR3 sequence is 15 residues long. The CDR3 reads CANDRGLSSGNTIYF. In DNA, the CDR3 is TGCGCCAACGACAGGGGATTGTCTTCTGGAAACACCATATATTTT.

The gene calls are TRBV19 and TRBJ1-4, with a tentative D call TRBD1 (5 bases). The CDR3 is 15 residues long. V was pared by 9 bases and J by 0 bases, with 14 bases between. Germline values: CDR1 LNHDA, CDR2 SQIVND (reference sequence). The CDR3 bases are TGTGCCAGCCAGGGAACCTTTGCAACTAATGAAAAACTGTTTTTT. Translated: CASQGTFATNEKLFF. The whole variable domain, remainder taken from reference TRBV19 and TRBJ1-4, is DGGITQSPKYLFRKEGQNVTLSCEQNLNHDAMYWYRQDPGQGLRLIYYSQIVNDFQKGDIAEGYSVSREKKESFPLTVTSAQKNPTAFYLCASQGTFATNEKLFFGSGTQLSVL.

The gene calls are TRBV9 and TRBJ1-6; 8 bases are a match to TRBD1. CDR1 and CDR2 from the germline V gene are SGDLS and YYNGEE. This CDR3 is built from 15 residues. Losses at the gene ends were 4 bases for V and 7 bases for J; bases not matched to a gene: 7. The CDR3 reads CASSPRQGWNSPLHF. CDR3 sequence (DNA): TGTGCCAGCAGCCCGCGACAGGGGTGGAATTCACCCCTCCACTTT.

J is TRBJ2-3 and V is TRBV29-1, with D maybe TRBD2 (5 bases). CDR1 is SQVTM and CDR2 is ANQGSEA in the germline V gene. The CDR3 has 13 amino acids. V gave up 4 bases and J gave up 6 bases, with 14 bases separating them. As DNA, the CDR3 is TGCAGCGTTGGAGGGCTTGGGGTGGATACGCAGTATTTT. This sequence encodes CSVGGLGVDTQYF.

The genes are TRBV9 and TRBJ2-2; no clear D. Germline V gene data show CDR1 as SGDLS and CDR2 as YYNGEE. The CDR3 length is 12 residues. V lost 2 bases and J lost 4, with 3 bases in between. The CDR3 loop reads CASSVITGELFF. The CDR3 nucleotides are TGTGCCAGCAGCGTCATCACCGGGGAGCTGTTTTTT.

This chain connects TRBV2 to TRBJ1-4, with unresolved D. The germline V gene has CDR1 SNHLY and CDR2 FYNNEI. This CDR3 has 14 amino acids. V was trimmed by 6 bases and J by 7 bases, leaving 15 bases between them. For the CDR3, the DNA is TGTGCCAGCAGGGCCGGGTCCTCGAGTGAAAAACTGTTTTTT. It specifies CASRAGSSSEKLFF.

The table lists this clone with a few counts. This chain connects TRBV5-3 to TRBJ2-2; tentative D call: TRBD1 (6 bases). TRBV5-3 is an ORF, and what it does is uncertain. Trimming took 1 base from V and 2 from J, leaving 12 bases between them. This CDR3 is 16 amino acids long. In DNA, the CDR3 is TGTGCCAGAAGCTTGCTTGGGACAAAAAACACCGGGGAGCTGTTTTTT. Amino acid sequence: CARSLLGTKNTGELFF.

The chain links TRBV30 to TRBJ1-6; a possible D gene is TRBD1 (5 bases). V was cut by 3 bases and J by 9 bases, with 12 bases left in between. The germline V gene has CDR1 GTSNPN and CDR2 SVGIG (reference sequence). The CDR3 consists of 13 residues. CDR3 sequence: CAWRGIGGSPLHF. DNA for the CDR3: TGTGCCTGGAGGGGGATCGGGGGTTCACCCCTCCACTTT.

The chain recombines TRBV5-1 with TRBJ2-1; a weak D match, TRBD1 (6 bases). V dropped 0 bases and J dropped 1 base, with 11 bases sitting between them. CDR3 length: 16 residues. Germline lookup yields CDR1 SGHRS and CDR2 YFSETQ. The CDR3 here is CASSLATGWSYNEQFF. The CDR3 DNA sequence: TGCGCCAGCAGCTTGGCCACAGGGTGGTCCTACAATGAGCAGTTCTTC.

The chain recombines TRBV28 with TRBJ2-5, with 14 bases matching TRBD2. CDR1 and CDR2 from the germline V gene are MDHEN and SYDVKM. CDR3 size: 14 residues. The ends lost 3 bases at V and 10 bases at J; junction bases unmatched: 4. The CDR3 here is CASSLGTSGSFQYF. CDR3 coding DNA: TGTGCCAGCAGTTTGGGGACTAGCGGGAGTTTCCAGTACTTC.

This clone was observed a single time. A single base separates this from a much larger clone, so it may be a read error. The V and J genes are TRBV5-5 and TRBJ2-5, with TRBD2 as a possible D gene (6 bases). Germline V gene sequence: CDR1 SGHKS, CDR2 YYEKEE (reference sequence). This CDR3 spans 14 amino acids. CDR3 region: CAGSGGLSAETQYF. As DNA, the CDR3 is TGTGCCGGCAGCGGTGGACTAAGCGCTGAGACCCAGTACTTC.

J is TRBJ2-4 and V is TRBV30; D possibly corresponds to TRBD1 (5 bases). Trimming took off 2 bases at V and 6 bases at J, with 5 bases between the two ends. Germline V gene sequence: CDR1 GTSNPN, CDR2 SVGIG (reference sequence). The CDR3 is 11 amino acids. In DNA, the CDR3 is TGTGCCTGGAGTAGGGGAAACATTCAGTACTTC. Translated, it gives CAWSRGNIQYF.

This chain joins TRBV5-1 and TRBJ2-3; 7 bases are a match to TRBD1. The V gene end was trimmed by 4 bases and the J gene end by 6 bases; junction bases not matched to a gene: 2. In germline, CDR1 is SGHRS, CDR2 YFSETQ. There are 12 residues in the CDR3. CDR3 DNA sequence: TGCGCCAGCAGCGAGACAGGGGATACGCAGTATTTT. It is translated as CASSETGDTQYF.

This rearrangement joins TRBV6-6 to TRBJ2-7, with TRBD1 as a possible D gene (5 bases). Between the trimmed V and J ends, which lost 7 bases and 3 bases, there was a span of 10 bases. The length of the CDR3 is 12 residues. Germline lookup yields CDR1 MNHNY and CDR2 SVGAGI (reference sequence). The CDR3 sequence is CASIGRGYEQYF. CDR3 nucleotide sequence: TGTGCCAGCATCGGTAGGGGCTACGAGCAGTACTTC.